These T cell receptor beta chains were read from a single sample in a study of shared clonotypes between healthy human individuals. The protocol was immunoSEQ multiplex PCR, while the TCRdb copy is restricted to in-frame clones and leaves out a portion. The table has some 800,000 clones, 85% to 95% seen once. Sequenced input: naive CD8+ T cells sorted from blood. The receptors derive from a man aged 25 to 40 in good health. The CDR3 runs from the conserved cysteine through the conserved F or W.

V: TRBV7-9
J: TRBJ2-3
CDR3: CASSFDGTSGSGTDTQYF

V: TRBV27
J: TRBJ2-1
CDR3: CASSQLAGGANEQFF

V: TRBV19
J: TRBJ2-5
CDR3: CASTPGQGTQETQYF

V: TRBV19
J: TRBJ2-7
CDR3: CASGQTTYEQYF

V: TRBV5-5
J: TRBJ1-2
CDR3: CASSSTPGVLYGYTF

V: TRBV10-3
J: TRBJ1-1
CDR3: CAISPQGGGTEAFF

V: TRBV19
J: TRBJ2-7
CDR3: CASSEGPSYEQYF

V: TRBV7-9
J: TRBJ2-5
CDR3: CASSLFSGGVQETQYF

V: TRBV11-3
J: TRBJ1-1
CDR3: CASSLSHHTEAFF

V: TRBV11-3
J: TRBJ2-2
CDR3: CASSLNIIIAGHTGELFF

V: TRBV4-1
J: TRBJ1-5
CDR3: CASSQSSGSQPQHF

V: TRBV9
J: TRBJ1-1
CDR3: CASSVDGQANTEAFF

V: TRBV9
J: TRBJ1-3
CDR3: CASSVGMQSTGNTIYF

V: TRBV13
J: TRBJ2-1
CDR3: CASSSSGYSYNEQFF

V: TRBV14
J: TRBJ2-1
CDR3: CASSLGVHSYNEQFF

V: TRBV4-1
J: TRBJ1-2
CDR3: CASSQDHYYGYTF

V: TRBV2
J: TRBJ2-7
CDR3: CASSRDRGSEQYF

V: TRBV11-2
J: TRBJ2-7
CDR3: CASSLIRGKKGPYEQYF

V: TRBV7-3
J: TRBJ2-3
CDR3: CASAHGTASTDTQYF

V: TRBV10-2
J: TRBJ2-7
CDR3: CASRAPSGSYEQYF

V: TRBV7-2
J: TRBJ2-1
CDR3: CASSLDLSGRAYNEQFF

V: TRBV11-2
J: TRBJ1-1
CDR3: CASSSTGEGNTEAFF

V: TRBV7-3
J: TRBJ2-2
CDR3: CASSLLTGLAGVAGELFF

V: TRBV5-1
J: TRBJ2-5
CDR3: CASSTGLAGDETQYF

V: TRBV30
J: TRBJ1-1
CDR3: CAWSVLGLNTEAFF

V: TRBV5-4
J: TRBJ1-4
CDR3: CASGSSHEKLFF